One and the same sample provided the 26 T cell receptor beta chains below, sequenced in a study of blood T cell repertoires in COVID-19. Produced via immunoSEQ multiplex PCR; TCRdb's table is partial and in-frame only. The sample has 95,000 to 100,000 clones, 70% to 85% seen once; the top ten hold 15% to 20%. Sequencing was performed on peripheral blood. These receptors were taken from a woman aged 60-75 years with acute or convalescent COVID-19.

The chain is built from TRBV11-3 and TRBJ2-1; TRBD2 matches 11 bases. V lost 3 bases to trimming and J lost 9 bases; unmatched junction nucleotides: 4. From germline, CDR1 is SGHNT and CDR2 YENEEA. CDR3 length: 14 residues. This CDR3 reads CASSFSGGAREQFF. The CDR3 bases are TGTGCCAGCAGCTTTAGCGGGGGGGCGCGTGAGCAGTTCTTC.

The genes are TRBV30 and TRBJ1-4; no clear D. Deletions cut 1 base from V and 0 bases from J, with 12 bases between. This CDR3 spans 16 amino acids. Germline V gene sequence: CDR1 GTSNPN, CDR2 SVGIG (reference sequence). The CDR3 here is CAWSARLGATNEKLFF. In DNA form, the CDR3 reads TGTGCCTGGAGTGCGAGACTCGGTGCAACTAATGAAAAACTGTTTTTT. Combining the CDR3 with reference TRBV30 and TRBJ1-4 gives the whole variable domain SQTIHQWPATLVQPVGSPLSLECTVEGTSNPNLYWYRQAAGRGLQLLFYSVGIGQISSEVPQNLSASRPQDRQFILSSKKLLLSDSGFYLCAWSARLGATNEKLFFGSGTQLSVL.

In this sample, this clone turned up once. V usage is TRBV10-1 and J usage is TRBJ2-7, with a possible D match to TRBD1 (5 bases). The length of the CDR3 is 12 residues. V was clipped by 6 bases and J by 0 bases, with 6 bases between them. The germline CDR1 and CDR2 sequences are WNHNN and SYGVQD (reference sequence). Here the CDR3 reads CASSRDSYEQYF. CDR3 nucleotide sequence: TGCGCCAGCAGCAGGGACTCCTACGAGCAGTACTTC.

The rearrangement uses TRBV2 and TRBJ1-6; no clear D. Trimming left V 0 bases short and J 10 bases short, with 7 bases between. The CDR3 runs 13 residues. Germline loops: CDR1 SNHLY, CDR2 FYNNEI. The CDR3 reads CASSEARNSPLHF. Here the CDR3 DNA reads TGTGCCAGCAGTGAAGCGAGAAACTCACCCCTCCACTTT.

This chain links TRBV9 with TRBJ1-1; 7 nucleotides agree with TRBD1. The germline V gene has CDR1 SGDLS and CDR2 YYNGEE. The CDR3 spans 15 residues. V was clipped by 4 bases and J by 1 base; unmatched bases: 7. The CDR3 DNA reads as TGTGCCAGCAGCACTAGGACAGGACAGAACACTGAAGCTTTCTTT. It translates to CASSTRTGQNTEAFF.

The chain joins TRBV19 to TRBJ2-2; D possibly corresponds to TRBD1 (6 bases). The V gene's germline CDR1 is LNHDA and CDR2 SQIVND (reference sequence). Between the trimmed V and J ends, which lost 5 bases and 5 bases, there was a span of 12 bases. CDR3 length: 14 amino acids. As DNA, the CDR3 is TGTGCCAGTAGTCAGGGACACTTGACCGGGGAGCTGTTTTTT. Protein sequence: CASSQGHLTGELFF.

This chain links TRBV5-6 with TRBJ2-5; 8 bases line up with TRBD2. Trimming at V came to 1 base and at J to 2 bases, leaving 7 bases not matched to a gene. The CDR3 contains 16 residues. Germline assignment: CDR1 SGHDT and CDR2 YYEEEE. The CDR3 region has the DNA TGTGCCAGCAGCTTGACGAGCGGGGGCACTCAAGAGACCCAGTACTTC. Protein sequence: CASSLTSGGTQETQYF.

The rearrangement links TRBV9 to TRBJ2-3, with D possibly being TRBD1 (6 bases). Germline V gene sequence: CDR1 SGDLS, CDR2 YYNGEE. The CDR3 has 14 residues. Deletions cut 0 bases from V and 8 bases from J, with 13 bases between. The CDR3 loop reads CASSVGREGGTQYF. The CDR3 region has the DNA TGTGCCAGCAGCGTAGGTAGGGAAGGGGGTACGCAGTATTTT.

V is TRBV2 and J is TRBJ1-2; tentatively, D is TRBD1 (5 bases). The V end lost 5 bases, the J end lost 6 bases, and 13 bases lay between the germline ends. This CDR3 has 13 amino acids. Germline V gene lookup returns CDR1 SNHLY and CDR2 FYNNEI. The CDR3 region is CASSPNGGNGYTF. The CDR3 DNA reads as TGTGCCAGCAGTCCAAACGGGGGAAATGGCTACACCTTC.

This sequence joins TRBV19 and TRBJ1-5, with a possible D match to TRBD1 (5 bases). The CDR3 contains 15 residues. Trimming left V 5 bases short and J 2 bases short, with 13 bases between. CDR1 is LNHDA, CDR2 SQIVND, per germline (reference sequence). The CDR3 sequence: CASSPLGGGNQPQHF. CDR3 bases: TGTGCCAGTAGTCCCCTGGGGGGGGGCAATCAGCCCCAGCATTTT.

The chain is built from TRBV27 and TRBJ2-7; 12 bases agree with TRBD2. CDR3 size: 16 residues. Germline loops: CDR1 MNHEY, CDR2 SMNVEV (reference sequence). With V trimmed by 5 bases and J by 2 bases, 7 bases remained unmatched. The CDR3, as DNA: TGTGCCAGCAGTCCGAAACTAGCGGGGGGTGCCTACGAGCAGTACTTC. It encodes CASSPKLAGGAYEQYF.

The V gene is TRBV7-9, the J gene TRBJ1-1, with D possibly being TRBD1 (5 bases). V was cut by 5 bases and J by 1 base, with 8 bases left in between. This CDR3 is built from 13 residues. The germline CDR1 and CDR2 sequences are SEHNR and FQNEAQ (reference sequence). In nucleotides, the CDR3 is TGTGCCAGCAGCCACGGACAGAACACTGAAGCTTTCTTT. Translated: CASSHGQNTEAFF.

This clone appeared a few times. The chain links TRBV5-5 to TRBJ1-1, with D possibly being TRBD1 (6 bases). This CDR3 has 13 amino acids. With 4 bases removed from V and 5 bases from J, the gap between germline ends came to 12 bases. Looked up from germline, CDR1 is SGHKS and CDR2 is YYEKEE (reference sequence). CDR3 amino acids: CASSQQGRTEAFF. The CDR3 coding sequence is TGTGCCAGCAGCCAACAGGGTAGGACTGAAGCTTTCTTT.

V is TRBV28 and J is TRBJ1-1; D might be TRBD1 (5 bases). This CDR3 comprises 14 residues. Between the trimmed V and J ends, which lost 7 bases and 6 bases, there was a span of 18 bases. Germline values: CDR1 MDHEN, CDR2 SYDVKM. The DNA of the CDR3 is TGTGCCAGCACCGTTAATTTCAGGGTTTCTGAAGCTTTCTTT. It codes for CASTVNFRVSEAFF.

This clone came up once. The rearrangement links TRBV6-5 to TRBJ1-6; the D gene is possibly TRBD1 (5 bases). The CDR3 runs 13 residues. The ends were cut back, 7 bases at V and 7 bases at J, with 11 bases in the middle. CDR1 MNHEY and CDR2 SVGAGI come from the germline V gene. CDR3 bases: TGTGCCAGCAAGGGGACTTTAAATTCACCCCTCCACTTT. It codes for CASKGTLNSPLHF.

The chain is built from TRBV5-1 and TRBJ2-2; possibly TRBD1 for D (5 bases). The V end lost 3 bases, the J end lost 1 base, and 10 bases lay between the germline ends. Germline-derived CDR1 and CDR2 are SGHRS and YFSETQ. The CDR3 is made up of 15 amino acids. CDR3 loop: CASSSSRENTGELFF. The CDR3 coding sequence is TGCGCCAGCAGCTCTTCCAGGGAGAACACCGGGGAGCTGTTTTTT.

The chain uses TRBV19 and TRBJ1-1; 7 bases map to TRBD1. This CDR3 region has 15 residues. Per germline, CDR1 LNHDA and CDR2 SQIVND (reference sequence). Trimming removed 6 bases from V and 1 base from J; junction bases left unmatched: 8. The CDR3 DNA is TGTGCCAGTAGGGCATGGGGGGACAGGAACACTGAAGCTTTCTTT. Residues: CASRAWGDRNTEAFF.

The CDR3 bases are TGTGCCAGCAGCCCGTCTTTGGGGGCGCCGGGGGAAAAACTGTTTTTT. This codes for CASSPSLGAPGEKLFF. The chain combines TRBV5-4 with TRBJ1-4, with a tentative D call TRBD1 (6 bases). CDR1 SGHNT and CDR2 YYREEE come from the germline V gene (reference sequence). Trimming removed 4 bases from V and 8 bases from J, with 21 bases in between. The CDR3 is 16 residues long.

This clone was picked up one time. V gene TRBV11-2 combines with J gene TRBJ1-2; maybe TRBD1 (6 bases). The CDR3 length is 15 residues. Germline V lookup: CDR1 SGHAT, CDR2 FQNNGV. V lost 4 bases to trimming and J lost 8 bases, with 20 bases between them. The CDR3 DNA sequence: TGTGCCAGCAGCTCAAGCACCACTACAGGGTTAGGCTACACCTTC. As protein: CASSSSTTTGLGYTF.

This chain links TRBV10-1 with TRBJ2-1; possible D gene TRBD1, 7 bases. The CDR3 runs 15 residues. Germline assignment: CDR1 WNHNN and CDR2 SYGVQD (reference sequence). Trimming removed 1 base from V and 8 bases from J, with 15 bases in between. The CDR3 nucleotides read TGCGCCAGCAGTGAGTGGCAGGGGGGATCGGATGAGCAGTTCTTC. Protein product: CASSEWQGGSDEQFF.

The rearrangement links TRBV3-1 (or the pseudogene TRBV3-2) to TRBJ1-1; 7 bases align to TRBD1. The CDR3 covers 15 residues. The germline CDR1 and CDR2 sequences are LGHDT and YNNKEL (reference sequence). V lost 4 bases and J lost 4; bases outside the gene matches: 9. The CDR3 nucleotides read TGTGCCAGCAGCCTACAGGGGTATGGTGCCACTGAAGCTTTCTTT. This gives the protein CASSLQGYGATEAFF.

In its sample, this clone was seen a few times. The chain combines TRBV7-9 with TRBJ2-3, with a possible D match to TRBD1 (6 bases). This CDR3 spans 19 amino acids. The V gene's germline CDR1 is SEHNR and CDR2 FQNEAQ (reference sequence). The V end was cut by 2 bases, the J end by 1 base, with 22 bases between. For the CDR3, the DNA is TGTGCCAGCAGCTTATTCCCCTTAGTTCGTGGGGGCGGCACAGATACGCAGTATTTT. Protein product: CASSLFPLVRGGGTDTQYF.

The gene calls are TRBV18 and TRBJ1-5, with a tentative D call TRBD1 (6 bases). The CDR3 is 14 residues long. Trimming removed 6 bases at V and 1 base at J, with 10 bases between. Germline CDR1 KGHSH, CDR2 LQKENI. The CDR3 nucleotides are TGTGCCAGCTCCCGTGGACAGAGCAATCAGCCCCAGCATTTT. Its protein is CASSRGQSNQPQHF. Full variable domain (missing parts from reference TRBV18 and TRBJ1-5): NAGVMQNPRHLVRRRGQEARLRCSPMKGHSHVYWYRQLPEEGLKFMVYLQKENIIDESGMPKERFSAEFPKEGPSILRIQQVVRGDSAAYFCASSRGQSNQPQHFGDGTRLSIL.

A few counts support this clone. The chain uses TRBV18 and TRBJ1-1; D remains unclear. The CDR3 totals 14 residues. Per the germline V gene, CDR1 is KGHSH and CDR2 is LQKENI. Deletions cut 1 base from V and 1 base from J, with 7 bases between. Here the CDR3 DNA reads TGTGCCAGCTCACCACTACTGTCGAACACTGAAGCTTTCTTT. It specifies CASSPLLSNTEAFF.

J is TRBJ1-5 and V is TRBV7-9, with D perhaps matching TRBD1 (5 bases). Germline V gene lookup returns CDR1 SEHNR and CDR2 FQNEAQ (reference sequence). Trimming cost V 5 bases and J 3 bases, with 11 bases left between them. CDR3 size: 14 residues. CDR3 sequence: CASSPGLNNQPQHF. Here the CDR3 DNA reads TGTGCCAGCAGCCCAGGGTTGAACAATCAGCCCCAGCATTTT.

The chain couples TRBV12-3 or TRBV12-4 to TRBJ2-1; D gene unclear. V lost 2 bases and J lost 4, with 6 bases in between. The CDR3 runs 13 residues. The CDR3 is CASSLLRYNEQFF. The CDR3 nucleotides read TGTGCCAGCAGTTTATTGCGGTACAATGAGCAGTTCTTC.